Listed below are T cell receptor beta chains from one sample, sequenced in a study of cytomegalovirus exposure and HLA in healthy donors. TCRdb keeps only in-frame clones here, not all; method: immunoSEQ multiplex PCR. This repertoire shows about 120,000 clones, about 79% found once; its top ten account for around 4.5%. The specimen sequenced was PBMCs. The receptors stem from a young man in good health and CMV-seropositive. The CDR3 runs from the conserved cysteine through the conserved F or W. The D gene is left open where the match is weak. Not all rows give a size; the values are once, few, many and, for expanded clones, a class.

D: TRBD1
V: TRBV19
J: TRBJ1-1
size: -
CDR3: CASNQGDTLNTEAFF
DNA: TGTGCCAGTAATCAGGGGGACACACTTAACACTGAAGCTTTCTTT

D: -
V: TRBV29-1
J: TRBJ2-4
size: -
CDR3: CSVEERERAKNSQYF
DNA: TGCAGCGTTGAAGAGAGGGAGAGGGCCAAAAACAGTCAGTACTTC

D: -
V: TRBV7-2
J: TRBJ2-5
size: -
CDR3: CASSLVGLRETQYF
DNA: TGTGCCAGCAGCTTAGTCGGGTTGAGGGAGACCCAGTACTTC

D: TRBD2
V: TRBV15
J: TRBJ2-7
size: -
CDR3: CATSRDRSGAAGVNEQYF
DNA: TGTGCCACCAGCAGAGACCGCTCTGGGGCAGCGGGAGTCAACGAGCAGTACTTC

D: -
V: TRBV2
J: TRBJ2-2
size: -
CDR3: CASRVQGGLLTGELFF
DNA: TGTGCCAGCAGGGTACAGGGGGGGCTACTCACCGGGGAGCTGTTTTTT

D: TRBD1
V: TRBV30
J: TRBJ2-5
size: -
CDR3: CAWTPGQGSGETQYF
DNA: TGTGCCTGGACTCCGGGACAGGGATCGGGAGAGACCCAGTACTTC

D: TRBD1
V: TRBV27
J: TRBJ1-4
size: -
CDR3: CASSLLDRLGTTNEKLFF
DNA: TGTGCCAGCAGTTTATTGGACAGGTTAGGGACAACTAATGAAAAACTGTTTTTT

D: -
V: TRBV18
J: TRBJ1-1
size: once
CDR3: CASSPPRDTEAFF
DNA: TGTGCCAGCTCACCACCGAGGGATACTGAAGCTTTCTTT

D: -
V: TRBV9
J: TRBJ1-6
size: -
CDR3: CASSPTGAASPLHF
DNA: TGTGCCAGCAGCCCCACTGGGGCGGCTTCACCCCTCCACTTT

D: -
V: TRBV4-3
J: TRBJ1-5
size: few
CDR3: CASSQEAHFYQPQHF
DNA: TGCGCCAGCAGCCAAGAGGCCCATTTTTATCAGCCCCAGCATTTT

D: TRBD2
V: TRBV7-8
J: TRBJ2-5
size: -
CDR3: CASSPGLAGVVETQYF
DNA: TGTGCCAGCAGCCCGGGACTAGCGGGAGTTGTGGAGACCCAGTACTTC

D: TRBD2
V: TRBV27
J: TRBJ2-7
size: -
CDR3: CASSEPGLAGPRGEQYF
DNA: TGTGCCAGCAGTGAGCCGGGACTAGCGGGACCCCGGGGCGAGCAGTACTTC

D: -
V: TRBV4-3
J: TRBJ1-1
size: -
CDR3: CASSLEGGTTEAFF
DNA: TGCGCCAGCAGCCTTGAAGGGGGTACCACTGAAGCTTTCTTT

D: -
V: TRBV6-1
J: TRBJ2-7
size: -
CDR3: CASSVIAASSYEQYF
DNA: TGTGCCAGCAGTGTAATAGCGGCCAGCTCCTACGAGCAGTACTTC

D: -
V: TRBV6-1
J: TRBJ2-7
size: -
CDR3: CASLLQGYEQYF
DNA: TGTGCCAGCTTACTACAGGGCTACGAGCAGTACTTC

D: TRBD2
V: TRBV29-1
J: TRBJ2-1
size: -
CDR3: CSAFGTNNEQFF
DNA: TGCAGCGCGTTCGGGACTAACAATGAGCAGTTCTTC

D: TRBD1
V: TRBV19
J: TRBJ2-1
size: -
CDR3: CATRQGVQYLYNEQFF
DNA: TGTGCCACCCGACAGGGGGTCCAATATTTATACAATGAGCAGTTCTTC

D: TRBD1
V: TRBV30
J: TRBJ1-5
size: -
CDR3: CAWSHRGLQPQHF
DNA: TGTGCCTGGAGCCACAGGGGACTTCAGCCCCAGCATTTT

D: -
V: TRBV7-2
J: TRBJ2-4
size: -
CDR3: CASSQTKEVRDIQYF
DNA: TGTGCCAGCAGCCAGACCAAGGAAGTCAGGGACATTCAGTACTTC

D: -
V: TRBV7-9
J: TRBJ1-4
size: few
CDR3: CASSLSPETVYEKLFF
DNA: TGTGCCAGCAGCTTATCCCCGGAAACAGTCTATGAAAAACTGTTTTTT

D: TRBD1
V: TRBV30
J: TRBJ1-2
size: -
CDR3: CAWSETGYYGYTF
DNA: TGTGCCTGGAGTGAGACAGGGTACTATGGCTACACCTTC

D: TRBD1
V: TRBV18
J: TRBJ1-3
size: -
CDR3: CASCTTGPEDTVYF
DNA: TGTGCCAGCTGCACGACAGGGCCGGAGGACACCGTATATTTT

D: -
V: TRBV27
J: TRBJ1-2
size: -
CDR3: CASSSHPGDVYGYTF
DNA: TGTGCCAGCAGTAGCCATCCGGGAGACGTGTATGGCTACACCTTC

D: -
V: TRBV30
J: TRBJ1-6
size: -
CDR3: CAWGVRGKDSPLHF
DNA: TGTGCCTGGGGTGTGCGCGGGAAGGATTCACCCCTCCACTTT

D: -
V: TRBV7-8
J: TRBJ2-4
size: -
CDR3: CASSPGTLGNIQYF
DNA: TGTGCCAGCAGCCCAGGGACACTTGGGAACATTCAGTACTTC

D: TRBD2
V: TRBV5-1
J: TRBJ2-1
size: -
CDR3: CASRGTSGSHPYNEQFF
DNA: TGCGCCAGCAGGGGGACTAGCGGGAGCCATCCCTACAATGAGCAGTTCTTC

D: TRBD2
V: TRBV7-8
J: TRBJ2-7
size: -
CDR3: CASSPGTNSCEQYF
DNA: TGTGCCAGCAGCCCCGGGACTAACTCCTGCGAGCAGTACTTC

D: TRBD2
V: TRBV11-2
J: TRBJ2-7
size: -
CDR3: CASSSGGTSGSEQYF
DNA: TGTGCCAGCAGCTCGGGGGGGACTAGCGGCAGCGAGCAGTACTTC

D: TRBD2
V: TRBV30
J: TRBJ2-2
size: -
CDR3: CAWSLSGTVGELFF
DNA: TGTGCCTGGAGTCTAAGCGGGACGGTCGGGGAGCTGTTTTTT

D: -
V: TRBV5-1
J: TRBJ2-5
size: -
CDR3: CASSSGPSGGQETQYF
DNA: TGCGCCAGCAGCAGCGGGCCCTCCGGGGGCCAAGAGACCCAGTACTTC

D: TRBD2
V: TRBV9
J: TRBJ2-1
size: -
CDR3: CASSVTSGGGNEQFF
DNA: TGTGCCAGCAGCGTGACTAGCGGTGGCGGCAATGAGCAGTTCTTC

D: -
V: TRBV7-2
J: TRBJ2-5
size: -
CDR3: CASSSLYQETQYF
DNA: TGTGCCAGCAGCTCCCTCTACCAAGAGACCCAGTACTTC

D: -
V: TRBV7-2
J: TRBJ2-5
size: -
CDR3: CASSLVRESETQYF
DNA: TGTGCCAGCAGCTTAGTTAGAGAGTCGGAGACCCAGTACTTC

D: -
V: TRBV15
J: TRBJ1-3
size: -
CDR3: CATSRDLEGGGNTIYF
DNA: TGTGCCACCAGCAGAGATCTGGAGGGCGGCGGAAACACCATATATTTT

D: -
V: TRBV30
J: TRBJ1-3
size: -
CDR3: CAWSVPGQNTIYF
DNA: TGTGCCTGGAGTGTACCAGGGCAGAACACCATATATTTT

D: TRBD1
V: TRBV4-3
J: TRBJ2-7
size: -
CDR3: CASSQDWTGTHEQYF
DNA: TGCGCCAGCAGCCAAGATTGGACAGGGACCCACGAGCAGTACTTC

D: -
V: TRBV4-1
J: TRBJ1-2
size: few
CDR3: CASSQEEGANYGYTF
DNA: TGCGCCAGCAGCCAAGAGGAGGGAGCTAACTATGGCTACACCTTC